A single count supports the clone carrying this TCR beta chain. Its cognate antigen is unknown. These data originate in a study of identical twins. TCRdb fed the 5' RACE reads into MiXCR, producing one record per CDR3 protein. The sample includes more than 1.5 million distinct CDR3 sequences, around 29% of them seen just once. J was trimmed by 11 bases and V by 1 base; bases with no gene match: 10. Looked up from germline, CDR1 is LGHNA and CDR2 is YNFKEQ. The CDR3 consists of 15 residues. Study findings and constraints: In drawing conclusions, the study used cross-sectional statistical analysis and did not follow the same donors. Twins shared out-of-frame alpha sequences with excess low generation probability.

The material sequenced was cord blood. V is TRBV4-2 and J is TRBJ2-5; 10 bases match TRBD2. The clonotype comes from a newborn girl in good health. CDR3 sequence (DNA): TGTGCCAGCAGCCAAGTAGCGGGGGGCTCCTACGTGCAGTACTTC. Amino acids: CASSQVAGGSYVQYF.